The clone carrying this T cell receptor beta chain was seen a handful of times. From the RT-PCR reads, TCRdb called clonotypes with MiXCR, one entry per CDR3 protein. In the table there are some 880,000 distinct CDR3 sequences, about a sixth of which are singletons. This specimen belongs to a study of patients and donors after allogeneic stem cell transplantation. The CDR3 extends over 13 amino acids. V gave up 5 bases and J gave up 5 bases, with 12 bases separating them. Germline-derived CDR1 and CDR2 are MNHNS and SASEGT. Source material: blood, either unsorted or a sorted T cell fraction (not recorded which). The receptor was derived from a human donor who was either an allogeneic HSCT recipient or a stem cell or donor lymphocyte infusion donor (not recorded which). It is not recorded whose cells these are; they may come from a transplant donor. This chain links TRBV6-1 with TRBJ1-1; the D is unclear. The CDR3 DNA is TGTGCCAGCAGTCGAGAAAGAACAACTGAAGCTTTCTTT. Amino acid sequence: CASSRERTTEAFF.